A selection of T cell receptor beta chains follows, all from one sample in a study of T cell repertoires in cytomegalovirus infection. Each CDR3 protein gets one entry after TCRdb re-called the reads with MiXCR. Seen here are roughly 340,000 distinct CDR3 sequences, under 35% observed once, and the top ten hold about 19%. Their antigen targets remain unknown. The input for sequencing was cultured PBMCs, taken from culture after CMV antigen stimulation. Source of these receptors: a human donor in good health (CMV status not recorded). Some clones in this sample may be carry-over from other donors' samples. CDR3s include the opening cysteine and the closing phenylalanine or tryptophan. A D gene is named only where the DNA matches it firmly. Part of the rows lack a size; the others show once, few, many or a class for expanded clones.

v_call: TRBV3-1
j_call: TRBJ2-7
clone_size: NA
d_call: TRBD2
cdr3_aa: CASSPSGSPTYEQYF
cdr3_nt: TGTGCCAGCAGTCCTAGCGGGAGCCCAACCTACGAGCAGTACTTC

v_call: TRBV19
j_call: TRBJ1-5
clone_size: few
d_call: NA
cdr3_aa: CASRVRGGNQPQHF
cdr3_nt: TGTGCCAGTAGGGTCAGGGGAGGCAATCAGCCCCAGCATTTT

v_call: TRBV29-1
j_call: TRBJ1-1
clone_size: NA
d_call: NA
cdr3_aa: CSVERGNTEAFF
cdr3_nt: TGCAGCGTTGAACGGGGGAACACTGAAGCTTTCTTT

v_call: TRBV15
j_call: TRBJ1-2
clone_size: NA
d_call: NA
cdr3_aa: CATSRGVLGQGNGYTF
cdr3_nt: TGTGCCACCAGCAGAGGGGTTCTTGGGCAGGGCAATGGCTACACCTTC

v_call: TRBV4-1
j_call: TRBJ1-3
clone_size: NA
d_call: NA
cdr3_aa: CASSQAVLSGNTIYF
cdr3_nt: TGCGCCAGCAGCCAAGCGGTGCTCTCTGGAAACACCATATATTTT

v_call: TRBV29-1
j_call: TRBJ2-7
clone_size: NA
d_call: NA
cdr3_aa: CSVEDTGQPYEQYF
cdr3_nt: TGCAGCGTTGAAGACACAGGCCAGCCCTACGAGCAGTACTTC

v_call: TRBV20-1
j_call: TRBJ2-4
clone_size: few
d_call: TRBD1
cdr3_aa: CSAVHRQGQNIQYF
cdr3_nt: TGCAGTGCCGTTCACCGACAGGGGCAAAACATTCAGTACTTC

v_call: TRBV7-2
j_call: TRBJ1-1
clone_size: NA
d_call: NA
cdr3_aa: CASSLVGAVNTEAFF
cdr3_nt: TGTGCCAGCAGCTTAGTAGGGGCAGTGAACACTGAAGCTTTCTTT

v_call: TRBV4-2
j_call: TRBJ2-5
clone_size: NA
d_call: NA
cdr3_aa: CASSQDFQETQYF
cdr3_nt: TGTGCCAGCAGCCAAGATTTCCAAGAGACCCAGTACTTC

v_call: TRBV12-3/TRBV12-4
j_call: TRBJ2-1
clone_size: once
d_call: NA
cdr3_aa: CASSHDLPSSYNEQFF
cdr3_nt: TGTGCCAGCAGTCATGATCTACCGAGCTCCTACAATGAGCAGTTCTTC

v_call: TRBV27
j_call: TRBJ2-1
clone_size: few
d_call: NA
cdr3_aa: CASNKLADSYNEQFF
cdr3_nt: TGTGCCAGCAATAAACTAGCAGACTCCTACAATGAGCAGTTCTTC

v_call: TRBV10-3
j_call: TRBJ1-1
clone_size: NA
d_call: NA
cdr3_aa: CAISEGGRGTEAFF
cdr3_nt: TGTGCCATCAGTGAGGGGGGAAGGGGCACTGAAGCTTTCTTT

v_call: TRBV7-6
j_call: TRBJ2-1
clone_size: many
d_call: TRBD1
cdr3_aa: CASSNGQGVHEQFF
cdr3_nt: TGTGCCAGCAGCAATGGACAGGGCGTGCATGAGCAGTTCTTC

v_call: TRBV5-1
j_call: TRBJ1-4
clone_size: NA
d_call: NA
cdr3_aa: CASSVGHTNEKLFF
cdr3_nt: TGCGCCAGCAGCGTGGGACACACTAATGAAAAACTGTTTTTT

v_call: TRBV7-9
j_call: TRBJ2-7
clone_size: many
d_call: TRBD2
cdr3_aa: CASSPPLAGGGYEQYF
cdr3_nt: TGTGCCAGCAGCCCCCCACTAGCGGGAGGTGGGTACGAGCAGTACTTC

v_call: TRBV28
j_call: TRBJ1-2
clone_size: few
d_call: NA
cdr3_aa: CASSLWGEQEVHGYTF
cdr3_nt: TGTGCCAGCAGTTTATGGGGGGAACAGGAGGTCCATGGCTACACCTTC

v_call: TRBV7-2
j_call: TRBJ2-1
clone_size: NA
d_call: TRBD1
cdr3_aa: CASSLNGQGTYNEQFF
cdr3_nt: TGTGCCAGCAGCTTAAACGGACAGGGTACCTACAATGAGCAGTTCTTC

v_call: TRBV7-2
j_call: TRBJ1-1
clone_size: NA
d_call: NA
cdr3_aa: CASSAAGGTEAFF
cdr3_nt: TGTGCCAGCAGCGCCGCGGGGGGCACTGAAGCTTTCTTT

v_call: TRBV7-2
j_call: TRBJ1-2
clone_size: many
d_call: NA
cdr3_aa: CASRHDRLHAYGYTF
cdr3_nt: TGTGCCAGCAGACACGACAGGCTCCATGCCTATGGCTACACCTTC

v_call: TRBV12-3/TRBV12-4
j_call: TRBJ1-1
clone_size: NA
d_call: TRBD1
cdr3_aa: CAVRDRDFMNTEAFF
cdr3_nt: TGTGCCGTCCGGGACAGGGACTTCATGAACACTGAAGCTTTCTTT

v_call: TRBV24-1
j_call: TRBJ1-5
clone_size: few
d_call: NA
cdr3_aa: CATSLRGNQPQHF
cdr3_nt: TGTGCCACCAGTCTGCGCGGAAATCAGCCCCAGCATTTT

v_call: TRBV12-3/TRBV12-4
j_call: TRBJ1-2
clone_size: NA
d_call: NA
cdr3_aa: CASSRDSRFGYTF
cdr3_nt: TGTGCCAGCAGTCGGGACTCCCGTTTTGGCTACACCTTC

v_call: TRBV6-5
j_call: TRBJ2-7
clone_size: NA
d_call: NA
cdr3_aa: CASSYSRGWRQEIYEQYF
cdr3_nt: TGTGCCAGCAGTTACTCGAGGGGATGGAGACAGGAGATCTACGAGCAGTACTTC

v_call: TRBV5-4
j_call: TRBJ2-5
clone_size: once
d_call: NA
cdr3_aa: CASRRTGRLGETQYF
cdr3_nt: TGTGCCAGCAGACGTACAGGGAGATTGGGGGAGACCCAGTACTTC

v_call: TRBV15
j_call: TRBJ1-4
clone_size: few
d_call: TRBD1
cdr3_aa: CATSPGGGSLGQTDEKLFF
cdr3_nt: TGTGCCACCAGCCCGGGAGGCGGGAGTTTGGGACAGACTGATGAAAAACTGTTTTTT

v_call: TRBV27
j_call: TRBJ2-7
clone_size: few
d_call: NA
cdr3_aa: CASSLSVGGFYEQYF
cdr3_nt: TGTGCCAGCAGTTTATCGGTCGGGGGTTTCTACGAGCAGTACTTC

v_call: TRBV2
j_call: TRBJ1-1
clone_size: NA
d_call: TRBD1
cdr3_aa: CASSQGQAAEAFF
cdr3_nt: TGTGCCAGCAGCCAGGGACAGGCCGCTGAAGCTTTCTTT

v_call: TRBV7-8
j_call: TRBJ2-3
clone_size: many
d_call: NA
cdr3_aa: CASSFGLYPGTDTQYF
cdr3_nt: TGTGCCAGCAGCTTCGGACTCTACCCCGGCACAGATACGCAGTATTTT

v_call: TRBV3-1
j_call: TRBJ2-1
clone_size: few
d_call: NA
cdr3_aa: CASSISYNEQFF
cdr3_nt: TGTGCCAGCAGCATATCCTACAATGAGCAGTTCTTC

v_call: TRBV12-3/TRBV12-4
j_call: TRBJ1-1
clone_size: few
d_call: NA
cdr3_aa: CASSSTGQRSEAFF
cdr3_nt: TGTGCCAGCAGTTCAACAGGGCAGAGGTCTGAAGCTTTCTTT

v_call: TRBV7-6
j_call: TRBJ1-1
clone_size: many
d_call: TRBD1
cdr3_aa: CASSLTPYPPTGTMNTEAFF
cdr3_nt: TGTGCCAGCAGCTTAACTCCATACCCCCCGACAGGGACCATGAACACTGAAGCTTTCTTT

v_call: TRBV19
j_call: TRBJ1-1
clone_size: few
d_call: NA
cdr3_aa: CASSKGGRWNTEAFF
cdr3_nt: TGTGCCAGTAGTAAAGGGGGTCGATGGAACACTGAAGCTTTCTTT

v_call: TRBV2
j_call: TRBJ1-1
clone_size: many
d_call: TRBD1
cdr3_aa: CASRPGQGRAFF
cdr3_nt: TGTGCCAGCCGTCCTGGACAGGGGCGTGCTTTCTTT

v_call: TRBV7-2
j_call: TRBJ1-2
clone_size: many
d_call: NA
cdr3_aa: CASSPTGGYTF
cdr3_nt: TGTGCCAGCAGCCCCACGGGTGGCTACACCTTC

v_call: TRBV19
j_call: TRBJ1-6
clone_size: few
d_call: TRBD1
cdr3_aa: CATSEFPMGGQRNSPLHF
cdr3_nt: TGTGCCACCTCTGAATTCCCCATGGGGGGACAGAGGAATTCACCCCTCCACTTT

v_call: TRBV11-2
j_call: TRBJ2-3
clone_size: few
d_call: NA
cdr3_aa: CASSPSRRTGNTDTQYF
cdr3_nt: TGTGCCAGCAGCCCGAGTCGACGGACGGGAAACACAGATACGCAGTATTTT

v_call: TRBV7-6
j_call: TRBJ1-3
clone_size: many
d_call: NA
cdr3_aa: CASSAAIGQTYSGNTIYF
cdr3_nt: TGTGCCAGCAGCGCAGCCATAGGGCAGACATACTCTGGAAACACCATATATTTT

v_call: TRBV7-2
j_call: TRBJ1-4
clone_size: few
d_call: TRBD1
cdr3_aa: CASSWGQGNEKLFF
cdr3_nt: TGTGCCAGCAGCTGGGGACAGGGAAACGAAAAACTGTTTTTT

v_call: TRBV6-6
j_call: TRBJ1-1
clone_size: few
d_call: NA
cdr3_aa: CASSYEVGTEAFF
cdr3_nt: TGTGCCAGCAGTTATGAAGTGGGGACTGAAGCTTTCTTT

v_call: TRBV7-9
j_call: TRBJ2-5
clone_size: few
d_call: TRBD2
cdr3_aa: CASTLKRDLRETQYF
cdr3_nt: TGTGCCAGCACCCTAAAGCGGGATCTCCGGGAGACCCAGTACTTC

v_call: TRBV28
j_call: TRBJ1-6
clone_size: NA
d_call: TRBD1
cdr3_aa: CASRTDRRPLNSPLHF
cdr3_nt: TGTGCCAGCAGGACGGACAGGAGGCCGCTAAATTCACCCCTCCACTTT

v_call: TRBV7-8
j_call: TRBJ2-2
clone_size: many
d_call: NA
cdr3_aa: CASSLGEHLLANTGELFF
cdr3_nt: TGTGCCAGCAGCTTAGGGGAACACCTTCTCGCGAACACCGGGGAGCTGTTTTTT

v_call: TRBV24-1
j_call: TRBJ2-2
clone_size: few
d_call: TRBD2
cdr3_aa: CATRTASGTNTGELFF
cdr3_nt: TGTGCCACCCGAACCGCTAGCGGGACCAACACCGGGGAGCTGTTTTTT

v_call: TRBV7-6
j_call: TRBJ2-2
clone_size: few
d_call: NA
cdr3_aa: CASSFYPNTGELFF
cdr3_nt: TGTGCCAGCAGCTTCTACCCGAACACCGGGGAGCTGTTTTTT

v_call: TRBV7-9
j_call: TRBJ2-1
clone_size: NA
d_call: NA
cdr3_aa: CASSPQGKDYNEQFF
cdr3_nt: TGTGCCAGCAGCCCACAGGGTAAGGACTACAATGAGCAGTTCTTC

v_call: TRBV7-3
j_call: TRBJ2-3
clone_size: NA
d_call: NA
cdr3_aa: CASSPSGSSTDTQYF
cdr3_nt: TGTGCCAGCAGCCCAAGCGGATCTAGCACAGATACGCAGTATTTT

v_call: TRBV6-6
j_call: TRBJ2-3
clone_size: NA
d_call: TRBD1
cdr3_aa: CASSPAQGVTDTQYF
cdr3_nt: TGTGCCAGCAGTCCCGCCCAGGGGGTCACAGATACGCAGTATTTT

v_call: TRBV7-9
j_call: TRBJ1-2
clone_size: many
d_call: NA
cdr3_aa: CASSPGVGYTF
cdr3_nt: TGTGCCAGCAGCCCGGGAGTCGGCTACACCTTC

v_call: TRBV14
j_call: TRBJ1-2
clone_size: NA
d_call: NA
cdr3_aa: CASSQDLREVDGYTF
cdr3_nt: TGTGCCAGCAGCCAAGACCTCAGGGAAGTGGATGGCTACACCTTC

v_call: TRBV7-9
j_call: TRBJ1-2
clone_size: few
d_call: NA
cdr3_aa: CASSLKPQRTANYGYTF
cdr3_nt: TGTGCCAGCAGCTTAAAACCCCAACGGACGGCTAACTATGGCTACACCTTC

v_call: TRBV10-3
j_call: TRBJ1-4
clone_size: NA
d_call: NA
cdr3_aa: CAISVSTNEKLFF
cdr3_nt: TGTGCCATCAGTGTATCAACTAATGAAAAACTGTTTTTT

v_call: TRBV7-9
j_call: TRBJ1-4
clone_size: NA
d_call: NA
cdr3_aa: CASSPRGAGKIDEKLFF
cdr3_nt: TGTGCCAGCAGCCCTAGGGGGGCAGGGAAAATCGATGAAAAACTGTTTTTT

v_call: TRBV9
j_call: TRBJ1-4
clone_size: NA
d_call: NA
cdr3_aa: CASSGIGRPEKLFF
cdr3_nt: TGTGCCAGCAGCGGTATAGGACGGCCGGAAAAACTGTTTTTT

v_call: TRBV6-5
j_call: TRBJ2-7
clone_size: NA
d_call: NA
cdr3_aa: CASGDRTASYEQYF
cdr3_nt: TGTGCCAGCGGCGATAGGACAGCATCCTACGAGCAGTACTTC